This is a list of T cell receptor beta chains from one sample in a study of blood T cell repertoires in COVID-19. Profiled with immunoSEQ multiplex PCR; TCRdb holds only in-frame clones, not every one. The sample includes about 410,000 clones, 70% to 90% of them seen just once. Sequenced sample: peripheral blood. The receptors originated from a woman aged 25 to 39 with active or convalescent COVID-19. Each CDR3 is given with its conserved first and last residue. The D gene is left open where the match is weak. The size of a clone is reported for some rows only, either as once, few or many, or as a class for expanded clones.

V gene: TRBV5-1
clone size: .
J gene: TRBJ2-7
D gene: TRBD1
CDR3 DNA: TGCGCCAGCAGCCTTTCCCAGGGGGTAACCTACGAGCAGTACTTC
CDR3 protein: CASSLSQGVTYEQYF

V gene: TRBV19
clone size: .
J gene: TRBJ2-1
D gene: TRBD2
CDR3 DNA: TGTGCCAGTAGTCCCTCGGGGGGCAATGAGCAGTTCTTC
CDR3 protein: CASSPSGGNEQFF

V gene: TRBV19
clone size: few
J gene: TRBJ1-5
D gene: TRBD1
CDR3 DNA: TGTGCCAGTAAAACAGGGGCCTACAATCAGCCCCAGCATTTT
CDR3 protein: CASKTGAYNQPQHF

V gene: TRBV4-1
clone size: .
J gene: TRBJ1-1
D gene: .
CDR3 DNA: TGCGCCAGCAGCTACCGCGGGGGGAACACTGAAGCTTTCTTT
CDR3 protein: CASSYRGGNTEAFF

V gene: TRBV5-8
clone size: .
J gene: TRBJ1-2
D gene: .
CDR3 DNA: TGTGCCAGCAGCTTGCGGCCGTTGGGCTTTAACTATGGCTACACCTTC
CDR3 protein: CASSLRPLGFNYGYTF

V gene: TRBV27
clone size: .
J gene: TRBJ2-5
D gene: .
CDR3 DNA: TGTGCCAGCAGGGCAGGGTTACAAGAGACCCAGTACTTC
CDR3 protein: CASRAGLQETQYF

V gene: TRBV7-9
clone size: .
J gene: TRBJ1-5
D gene: TRBD1
CDR3 DNA: TGTGCCAGCAGCTTAGATACAGGGGGCGACCAGCCCCAGCATTTT
CDR3 protein: CASSLDTGGDQPQHF

V gene: TRBV12-5
clone size: .
J gene: TRBJ2-1
D gene: TRBD1
CDR3 DNA: TGTGCTAGTGGTTTGGGGACAGGGAATGAGCAGTTCTTC
CDR3 protein: CASGLGTGNEQFF

V gene: TRBV30
clone size: .
J gene: TRBJ1-5
D gene: TRBD1
CDR3 DNA: TGTGCCTGGGGACAGGGGGTTCAGCCCCAGCATTTT
CDR3 protein: CAWGQGVQPQHF

V gene: TRBV5-6
clone size: few
J gene: TRBJ1-4
D gene: TRBD1
CDR3 DNA: TGTGCCAGCAGCCCGGGACAGGGGACCGAAAAACTGTTTTTT
CDR3 protein: CASSPGQGTEKLFF

V gene: TRBV28
clone size: few
J gene: TRBJ2-1
D gene: TRBD2
CDR3 DNA: TGTGCCAGCAGTCTAGCGGGGGGGCCCGTGAATGAGCAGTTCTTC
CDR3 protein: CASSLAGGPVNEQFF

V gene: TRBV9
clone size: .
J gene: TRBJ2-2
D gene: TRBD2
CDR3 DNA: TGTGCCAGCAGCGCAGGGACTAGCGAGGCCGGGGAGCTGTTTTTT
CDR3 protein: CASSAGTSEAGELFF

V gene: TRBV5-5
clone size: .
J gene: TRBJ1-2
D gene: .
CDR3 DNA: TGTGCCAGCAACCCCCTTTTTTTATACGGGGGGGCTAGTAGTGGCTACACCTTC
CDR3 protein: CASNPLFLYGGASSGYTF

V gene: TRBV7-9
clone size: .
J gene: TRBJ2-5
D gene: .
CDR3 DNA: TGTGCCAGCAGCTTACTAGGCTACCAAGAGACCCAGTACTTC
CDR3 protein: CASSLLGYQETQYF

V gene: TRBV12-5
clone size: once
J gene: TRBJ2-7
D gene: TRBD2
CDR3 DNA: TGTGCTAGTGGACCCCGGGGGGGCTTCCACGAGCAGTACTTC
CDR3 protein: CASGPRGGFHEQYF

V gene: TRBV5-5
clone size: few
J gene: TRBJ1-4
D gene: .
CDR3 DNA: TGTGCCAGCAGCGAGGACAGCAATGAAAAACTGTTTTTT
CDR3 protein: CASSEDSNEKLFF

V gene: TRBV3-1/TRBV3-2
clone size: .
J gene: TRBJ2-7
D gene: .
CDR3 DNA: TGTGCCAGCAGCCAAGAAATCCAGGGGAGCTACGAGCAGTACTTC
CDR3 protein: CASSQEIQGSYEQYF

V gene: TRBV11-2
clone size: .
J gene: TRBJ1-5
D gene: .
CDR3 DNA: TGTGCCAGCAGCTACTTTGGCGGTCAGCCCCAGCATTTT
CDR3 protein: CASSYFGGQPQHF

V gene: TRBV6-5
clone size: .
J gene: TRBJ2-7
D gene: .
CDR3 DNA: TGTGCCAGCAGTTACTCAACGGGCTACGAGCAGTACTTC
CDR3 protein: CASSYSTGYEQYF

V gene: TRBV11-3
clone size: .
J gene: TRBJ2-1
D gene: .
CDR3 DNA: TGTGCCAGCAGCTTAGATACCGGGAATGAGCAGTTCTTC
CDR3 protein: CASSLDTGNEQFF

V gene: TRBV5-6
clone size: .
J gene: TRBJ1-3
D gene: TRBD1
CDR3 DNA: TGTGCCAGCAGCTTGCCGGGACAGGGGGGGAACACCATATATTTT
CDR3 protein: CASSLPGQGGNTIYF

V gene: TRBV10-3
clone size: .
J gene: TRBJ2-7
D gene: TRBD1
CDR3 DNA: TGTGCCATCAGTGAGTCTAGGGACAGGCCATCCTACGAGCAGTACTTC
CDR3 protein: CAISESRDRPSYEQYF

V gene: TRBV18
clone size: .
J gene: TRBJ1-1
D gene: TRBD1
CDR3 DNA: TGTGCCAGCTCATCAACAGGGGCCAACACTGAAGCTTTCTTT
CDR3 protein: CASSSTGANTEAFF